The present T cell receptor (beta chain) was sequenced within a study of T cell responses to AZD1222 COVID-19 vaccine. Study-level information: Whether given at about 4 or about 12 weeks, second doses were pooled. Study findings and constraints: Among AZD1222 vaccinees, only five to seven were seropositive at baseline. Vaccination with two AZD1222 doses was followed by a rise in Spike-specific TCR breadth and depth. Clonal diversity may have been underestimated, and the donors were mostly white British, with more females than males.

As concerns this clone: What it binds is not known.

Germline lookup yields CDR1 MNHEY and CDR2 SVGEGT. V shed 0 bases and J shed 2 bases, with 13 bases lying between them. This CDR3 spans 16 amino acids. The table came from immunoSEQ multiplex PCR; TCRdb's copy has only in-frame clones and leaves some out. The sample holds 130,000 to 150,000 clones, 75% to 95% seen once. Sequences were derived from peripheral blood, sampled on day 0 of AZD1222 vaccination. This receptor was identified in an adult in good health. The chain carries TRBV6-2 or TRBV6-3 and TRBJ2-5; TRBD2 is a possible D gene (6 bases). The CDR3 is CASSYSPLAAQETQYF. The CDR3 coding sequence is TGTGCCAGCAGTTACTCCCCCTTAGCGGCTCAAGAGACCCAGTACTTC.